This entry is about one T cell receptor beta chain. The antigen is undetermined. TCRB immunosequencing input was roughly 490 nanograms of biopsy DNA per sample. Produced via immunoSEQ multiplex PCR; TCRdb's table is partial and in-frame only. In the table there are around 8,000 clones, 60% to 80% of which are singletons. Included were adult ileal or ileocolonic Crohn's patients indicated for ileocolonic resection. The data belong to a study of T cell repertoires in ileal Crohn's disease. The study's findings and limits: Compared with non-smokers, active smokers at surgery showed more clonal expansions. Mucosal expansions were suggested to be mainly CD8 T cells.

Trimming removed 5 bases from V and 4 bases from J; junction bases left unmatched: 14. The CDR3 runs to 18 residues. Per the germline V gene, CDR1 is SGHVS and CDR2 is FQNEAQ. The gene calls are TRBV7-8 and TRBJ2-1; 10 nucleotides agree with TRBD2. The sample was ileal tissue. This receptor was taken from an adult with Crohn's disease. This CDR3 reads CASSASGSGGTFYNEQFF. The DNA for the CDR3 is TGTGCCAGCAGCGCCTCGGGTAGCGGGGGGACCTTTTACAATGAGCAGTTCTTC. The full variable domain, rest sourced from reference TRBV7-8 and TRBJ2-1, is GAGVSQSPRYKVAKRGQDVALRCDPISGHVSLFWYQQALGQGPEFLTYFQNEAQLDKSGLPSDRFFAERPEGSVSTLKIQRTQQEDSAVYLCASSASGSGGTFYNEQFFGPGTRLTVL.